This T cell receptor beta chain is drawn from a study of PD-L1 blockade in urothelial cancer. Study summary: Researchers looked at the blood 3 weeks (second dose) and 6 weeks after treatment began. Peripheral blood specimens exhibited a median yield of roughly 140,000 T cells.

Sample numbers ranged from 1 to 8 per patient, encompassing pretreatment and on-treatment collections. This clone has only a few counts. TCRdb keeps only in-frame clones here, not all; method: immunoSEQ multiplex PCR. The table records about 83,000 clones, approximately 86% of them present only once. The CDR3 has 11 amino acids. Trimming removed 6 bases from V and 6 bases from J; junction bases left unmatched: 0. Per germline, CDR1 LNHDA and CDR2 SQIVND (reference sequence). The TCR originated in a woman in her sixties or seventies with urothelial cancer. This chain uses TRBV19 with TRBJ1-2, with TRBD1 matching over 8 bases. The starting material was PBMCs, obtained around atezolizumab (anti-PD-L1) treatment. The CDR3 sequence: CASRQGDGYTF. The CDR3 bases are TGTGCCAGTAGACAGGGGGATGGCTACACCTTC.